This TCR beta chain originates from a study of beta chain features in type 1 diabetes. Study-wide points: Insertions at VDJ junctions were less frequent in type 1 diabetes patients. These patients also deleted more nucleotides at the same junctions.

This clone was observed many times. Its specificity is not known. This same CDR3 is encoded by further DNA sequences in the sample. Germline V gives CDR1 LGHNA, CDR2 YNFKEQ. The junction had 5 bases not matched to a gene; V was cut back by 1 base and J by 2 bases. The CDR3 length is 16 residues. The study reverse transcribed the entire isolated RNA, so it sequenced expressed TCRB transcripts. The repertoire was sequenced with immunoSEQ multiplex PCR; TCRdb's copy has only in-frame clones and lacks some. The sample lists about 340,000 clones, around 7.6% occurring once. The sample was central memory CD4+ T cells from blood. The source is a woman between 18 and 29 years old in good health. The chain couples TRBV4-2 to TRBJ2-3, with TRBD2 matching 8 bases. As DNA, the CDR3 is TGTGCCAGCAGCCAAGGAACTAGCGGCTACACAGATACGCAGTATTTT. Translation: CASSQGTSGYTDTQYF.